This record concerns one T cell receptor (beta chain) sequence. There is no known antigen for this receptor. No base quality information exists; no much larger clone differs at one position. Positive magnetic bead selection on an AutoMACS was used to isolate CD4+ and CD8+ cells, with flow cytometry used to check purity. Clonal expansions were first screened by flow cytometry with a TCR V beta antibody panel, then characterized by TCRB deep sequencing of sorted CD8+ fractions. Peripheral blood mononuclear cells were isolated by Ficoll-Paque PLUS density gradient separation. DNA from CD4-enriched, CD8-enriched or PBMC samples was extracted using Nucleospin Tissue or Tissue XS kits and then quantified on a Qubit 2.0 fluorometer. TCRB CDR3 sequencing used the immunoSEQ assay on genomic DNA. Per the authors' processing: When patient CD8+ clones exceeding 1% were checked against published virus-specific TCRB sequences, only a few matched. Nothing other than productive TCRB rearrangements was included in the analyses. Clonality was calculated as a Shannon entropy-based productive clonality index, and a clone was defined by a unique TCRB CDR3 sequence. Repertoire overlap between two samples was calculated from the template counts of each clone relative to total templates per sample. A correlation with a Spearman r of about 0.58 was found between V-gene usage by flow cytometry and V-gene usage by TCRB sequencing. TCRdb's version of the immuneACCESS table is confined to in-frame rearrangements and falls short of the full clone set. An unresolved V gene accounts for under half of the shortfall where checked; the remainder is of unknown origin. That table supplies the V and J calls and clone size; D and trimming were determined from the DNA. Across this sample there are approximately 13,000 clones, with 82% seen only once. 29% of the sample is taken by the ten largest.

Trimming at the junction amounts to 0 bases on V and 0 bases on J, and the germline ends lie 10 bases apart. Sequences MGHRA (CDR1) and YSYEKL (CDR2) are obtained from the germline V gene. The CDR3 goes from the cysteine to the phenylalanine over 16 residues. The read is trimmed to its CDR3 DNA, 48 bases read in frame from base 1. The entry originates in a study of somatic mutations in cytotoxic T cells in rheumatoid arthritis (dated by TCRdb to about 2017). The study in broad terms: Before any treatment started and right after they were diagnosed, patients gave peripheral blood samples (approximately 27 ml EDTA). A FACSAria II or Sony SH800 was used to flow-sort some V beta antibody-stained T-cell populations at nearly 100% purity, and TCRB sequencing was also done on sorted V beta1+ cells. Whether expanded CD8+ T-cell clones in untreated, newly diagnosed rheumatoid arthritis carry somatic mutations was the study question, and clonality was characterized with TCRB deep sequencing. TCRB deep sequencing was performed for about 70 rheumatoid arthritis patients and 15 to 20 healthy controls. Patients and controls did not essentially differ in median age, which was nearly identical between the groups.

What the research found in general, with its limitations: The largest CD8+ clone made up more than 20% of CD8+ cells in about an eighth of the 65 patients, and blood and synovial fluid shared several identical CD8+ TCRB sequences. It was unknown which antigens the expanded CD8+ clones targeted, and their absence from virus-specific databases did not exclude viral specificity. In patients, CD8+ clonality rose with age (Spearman r ~ 0.52), which was not the case in healthy controls. The slight TRBV07 underrepresentation in patients was not adjusted for multiple comparisons. Rheumatoid arthritis patients and age-matched healthy controls did not significantly differ in CD8+ T-cell clonality.

This clonotype was obtained from an adult with rheumatoid arthritis. Recombination linked TRBV4-1 to TRBJ2-3, with the D call tentatively TRBD1 or TRBD2, each fitting 5 bases. The sequenced sample consisted of CD8+ T cells sorted from blood. The encoded CDR3 is CASSQEGWGSTDTQYF. The sequenced DNA is TGCGCCAGCAGCCAAGAGGGTTGGGGGAGCACAGATACGCAGTATTTT.